This TCR beta chain is drawn from a study of beta chain features in type 1 diabetes. Overall study findings and caveats: Type 1 diabetes patients had fewer VDJ junction insertions and more deletions. Researchers reported that naive, central memory and Treg TCRB repertoires appeared more similar in patients than in healthy donors. All four CD4+ subsets of Type 1 diabetes patients contained TCRB CDR3s that were moderately but significantly shorter. PCR may have favored shorter templates equally in patients and controls.

This clone has more than one count but fewer than ten. What it recognizes is unknown. The V and J ends lost 0 bases and 7 bases respectively, with 12 bases between them. CDR3 length: 15 residues. Germline assignment: CDR1 SGHTA and CDR2 FQGNSA. Expressed TCRB transcripts were sequenced after all isolated RNA was converted to cDNA. There were 3 million to 4 million reads on average in the naive, central memory and regulatory T cell samples. TCRdb keeps only in-frame clones here, not all; method: immunoSEQ multiplex PCR. The data show more than 250,000 clones, around 21% seen once. The chain carries TRBV7-2 and TRBJ2-2; weak D call: TRBD1 (6 bases). The TCR originated in a woman aged 40 to 50 with type 1 diabetes. Sequenced input: naive CD4+ T cells from blood. The chain's CDR3 is CASSLARTAGGELFF. Here the CDR3 DNA reads TGTGCCAGCAGCTTAGCTCGGACAGCCGGCGGGGAGCTGTTTTTT.